Sequencing of this T cell receptor (beta chain) was carried out in a study of T-cell reconstitution after alpha-beta-depleted transplantation in children. Unique molecular identifiers were incorporated into the prepared TCRbeta library. Each CDR3 protein gets one entry after TCRdb re-called the PCR reads with MiXCR. The table lists 500,000 or so distinct CDR3 sequences, less than 35% of them singletons. Trimming removed 5 bases from V and 0 bases from J, with 13 bases in between. Germline lookup yields CDR1 SEHNR and CDR2 FQNEAQ (reference sequence). The CDR3 runs 16 residues. The V and J genes are TRBV7-9 and TRBJ1-4; D gene ambiguous. Specimen: PBMCs from the stem cell graft donor, collected from the stem cell graft. The source is a human donor who donated a stem cell graft to a child with aplastic anemia. CDR3: CASSTNRQATNEKLFF. The CDR3 region has the DNA TGTGCCAGCAGCACTAATCGTCAGGCAACTAATGAAAAACTGTTTTTT.